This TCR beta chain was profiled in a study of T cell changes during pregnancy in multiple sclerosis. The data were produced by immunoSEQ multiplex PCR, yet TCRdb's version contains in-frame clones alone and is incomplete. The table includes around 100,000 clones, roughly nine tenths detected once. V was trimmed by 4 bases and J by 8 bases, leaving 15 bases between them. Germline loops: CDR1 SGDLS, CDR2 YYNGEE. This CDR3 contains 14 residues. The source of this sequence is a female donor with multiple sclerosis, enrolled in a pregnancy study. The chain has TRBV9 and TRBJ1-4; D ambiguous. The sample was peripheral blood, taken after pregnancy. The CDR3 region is CASSRGPSYEKLFF. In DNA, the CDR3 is TGTGCCAGCAGCCGAGGGCCGAGTTACGAAAAACTGTTTTTT. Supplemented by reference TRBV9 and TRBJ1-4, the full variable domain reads DSGVTQTPKHLITATGQRVTLRCSPRSGDLSVYWYQQSLDQGLQFLIQYYNGEERAKGNILERFSAQQFPDLHSELNLSSLELGDSALYFCASSRGPSYEKLFFGSGTQLSVL.